This T cell receptor beta chain was sequenced for a study of PD-1 blockade in classical Hodgkin lymphoma. Findings and caveats of the study: Lower baseline TCR diversity marked trial partial responders and progressors. Exclusion was applied to patients who started nivolumab under 1 year after ASCT. At baseline, newly diagnosed patients reportedly showed less TCR diversity than healthy donors.

Points on this clone: The antigen is unknown.

Germline-derived CDR1 and CDR2 are KGHSH and LQKENI. Unmatched junction bases numbered 12, after V lost 2 bases and J lost 11 bases. This CDR3 has 16 amino acids. There was relapse after autologous stem cell transplantation in every patient, and there was variation in brentuximab vedotin exposure. Relapsed/refractory classical Hodgkin lymphoma patients had complete, partial or progressive responses. Generated by immunoSEQ multiplex PCR, the TCRdb table keeps only in-frame clones and is missing some. The sample carries 90,000 to 120,000 clones, roughly nine tenths recorded once. This TCR came from a human donor with classical Hodgkin lymphoma. The sequenced sample was peripheral blood mononuclear cells (PBMCs), obtained before the second cycle of nivolumab. The chain employs TRBV18 and TRBJ1-2; TRBD1 aligns across 12 bases. This chain's CDR3 is CASSPKTGTGGASYTF. CDR3 nucleotide sequence: TGTGCCAGCTCACCAAAGACCGGGACAGGGGGCGCGTCATACACCTTC.